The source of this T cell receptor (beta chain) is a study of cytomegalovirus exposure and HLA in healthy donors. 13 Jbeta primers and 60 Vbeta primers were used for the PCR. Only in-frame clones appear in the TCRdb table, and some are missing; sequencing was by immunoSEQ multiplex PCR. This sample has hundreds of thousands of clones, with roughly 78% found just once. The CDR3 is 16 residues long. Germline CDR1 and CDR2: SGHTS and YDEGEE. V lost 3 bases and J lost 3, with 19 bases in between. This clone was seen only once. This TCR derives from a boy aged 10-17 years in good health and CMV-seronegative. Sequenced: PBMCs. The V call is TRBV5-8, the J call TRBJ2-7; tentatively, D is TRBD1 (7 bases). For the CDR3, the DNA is TGTGCCAGCAGCTGGGAGGACGGGACAGTAATCTACGAGCAGTACTTC. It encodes CASSWEDGTVIYEQYF.